The T cell receptor (beta chain) under discussion was sequenced for a study of CD8 T cells in Susac syndrome. It was with random hexamers that 0.5 to 1 ug RNA was reverse transcribed. TCRdb called the immunoSEQ multiplex PCR reads again in MiXCR, with one record for every CDR3 protein. The sample records about 200,000 distinct CDR3 sequences, just under 95% being singletons. The germline CDR1 and CDR2 sequences are KGHDR and SFDVKD. This CDR3 region has 13 residues. Deletions cut 4 bases from V and 5 bases from J, with 10 bases between. TCR beta was sequenced from blood CD8+ and CD4+ T cells. The receptor's source is a human donor with multiple sclerosis. V is TRBV24-1 and J is TRBJ2-5, with D possibly matching TRBD2 (6 bases). The sample consisted of CD4+ T cells from PBMCs. The CDR3, as DNA: TGTGCCACCAGTGACCCAGGGAGGGAGACCCAGTACTTC. Protein product: CATSDPGRETQYF.